This T cell receptor (beta chain) was retrieved from a study of blood T cell repertoires in COVID-19. Participant-given clinical history determined each cohort assignment. Two negative PCRs, clearance, or symptom resolution characterized the recovered Cohort 3 donors. Some clones are missing from TCRdb's copy, which holds only in-frame ones; the method was immunoSEQ multiplex PCR. There are roughly 360,000 clones in the sample; around 87% occur only once, and about 1.5% lies in the top ten. Germline V gives CDR1 DFQATT, CDR2 SNEGSKA (reference sequence). The CDR3 is made up of 15 amino acids. V was cut by 3 bases and J by 3 bases, with 17 bases left in between.

The chain links TRBV20-1 to TRBJ1-1; D gene unclear. Sample: PBMCs or T cells enriched from blood (not recorded which). The sequence was obtained from a man aged 25-45 years who had recovered from COVID-19. CDR3 in amino acids: CSASKDWATDTEAFF. CDR3 bases: TGCAGTGCTAGTAAAGATTGGGCCACCGACACTGAAGCTTTCTTT.